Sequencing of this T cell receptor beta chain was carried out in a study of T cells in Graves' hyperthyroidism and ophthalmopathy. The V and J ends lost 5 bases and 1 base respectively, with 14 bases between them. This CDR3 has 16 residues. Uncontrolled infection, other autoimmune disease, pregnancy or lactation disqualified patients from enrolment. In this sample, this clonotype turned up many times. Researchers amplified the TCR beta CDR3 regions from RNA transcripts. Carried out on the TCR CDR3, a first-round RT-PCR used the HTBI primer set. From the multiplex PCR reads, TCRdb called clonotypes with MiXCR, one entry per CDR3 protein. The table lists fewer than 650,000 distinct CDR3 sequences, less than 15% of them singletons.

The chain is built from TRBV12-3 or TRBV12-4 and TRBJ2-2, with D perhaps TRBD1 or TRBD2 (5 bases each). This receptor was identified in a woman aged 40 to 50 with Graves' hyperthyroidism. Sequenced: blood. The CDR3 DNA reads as TGTGCCAGCAGTCAGACCCGGGACCGGAACACCGGGGAGCTGTTTTTT. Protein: CASSQTRDRNTGELFF.